The source of this TCR beta chain is a study of cytomegalovirus exposure and HLA in healthy donors. Trimming took 8 bases from V and 2 from J; bases not matched to a gene: 4. Germline V gene lookup returns CDR1 SEHNR and CDR2 FQNEAQ (reference sequence). The CDR3 spans 14 residues. PCR was performed using 60 Vbeta and 13 Jbeta primers. Some clones are missing from TCRdb's copy, which holds only in-frame ones; the method was immunoSEQ multiplex PCR. The sample has about 160,000 clones, roughly 84% seen once. General study results and limits: The presence/absence work took it that sequencing depth was about the same across donors.

This clone was counted only a few times. The antigen is not known. The V call is TRBV7-9, the J call TRBJ2-1; 9 bases fit TRBD2. The clonotype was recovered from a man in his thirties or forties in good health and CMV-seronegative. What was sequenced was PBMCs. In nucleotides, the CDR3 is TGTGCCAGCCAGCTAGCGGGACCCTACAATGAGCAGTTCTTC. Its translation is CASQLAGPYNEQFF.